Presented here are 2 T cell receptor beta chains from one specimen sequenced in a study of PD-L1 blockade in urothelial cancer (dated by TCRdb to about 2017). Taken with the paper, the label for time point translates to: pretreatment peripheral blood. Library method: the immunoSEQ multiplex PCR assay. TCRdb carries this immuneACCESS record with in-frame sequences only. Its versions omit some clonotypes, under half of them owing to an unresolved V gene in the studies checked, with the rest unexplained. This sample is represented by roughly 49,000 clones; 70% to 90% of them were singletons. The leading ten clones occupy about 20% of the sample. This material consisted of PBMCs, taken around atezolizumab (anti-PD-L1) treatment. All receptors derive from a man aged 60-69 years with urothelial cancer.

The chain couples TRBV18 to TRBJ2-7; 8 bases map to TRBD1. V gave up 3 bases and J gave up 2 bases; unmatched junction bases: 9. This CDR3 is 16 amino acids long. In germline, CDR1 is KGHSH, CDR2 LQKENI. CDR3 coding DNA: TGTGCCAGCTCACCCCAGGGGGCTTTCCTCCCCTACGAGCAGTACTTC. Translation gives CASSPQGAFLPYEQYF.

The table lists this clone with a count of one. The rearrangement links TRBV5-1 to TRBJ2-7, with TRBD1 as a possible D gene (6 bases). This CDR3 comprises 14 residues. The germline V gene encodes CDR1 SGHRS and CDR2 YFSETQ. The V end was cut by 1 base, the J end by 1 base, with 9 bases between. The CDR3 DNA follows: TGCGCCAGCAGCTTGTGGCAGGGGTCCTACGAGCAGTACTTC. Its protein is CASSLWQGSYEQYF.